The next 11 T cell receptor beta chains were all read from a single sample in a study of blood T cell repertoires in COVID-19. Here immunoSEQ multiplex PCR was the method, and the copy in TCRdb shows in-frame clones only, minus some. The sample includes more than 65,000 clones, approximately 79% seen only once; the top ten take around 47%. The source material was peripheral blood. These receptors were taken from a human donor in a cohort sampled during active COVID-19.

This chain joins TRBV10-3 and TRBJ2-2; D might be TRBD1 (6 bases). CDR3 length: 15 residues. Per germline, CDR1 ENHRY and CDR2 SYGVKD. The V end was cut by 5 bases, the J end by 5 bases, with 15 bases between. The chain's CDR3 is CAISITGKGTGELFF. CDR3 nucleotides: TGTGCCATCAGTATTACAGGGAAAGGGACCGGGGAGCTGTTTTTT.

J is TRBJ2-3 and V is TRBV5-4; possibly TRBD2 for D (7 bases). CDR3 size: 16 residues. Looked up from germline, CDR1 is SGHNT and CDR2 is YYREEE (reference sequence). With 5 bases removed from V and 2 bases from J, the gap between germline ends came to 18 bases. Written as DNA, the CDR3 is TGTGCCAGCAGGGGAGGGGCAGGGGCCTTCACAGATACGCAGTATTTT. It codes for CASRGGAGAFTDTQYF.

V is TRBV5-6 and J is TRBJ2-7; TRBD1 might be the D (6 bases). Trimming took off 3 bases at V and 2 bases at J, with 15 bases between the two ends. This CDR3 comprises 15 residues. Germline V gene lookup returns CDR1 SGHDT and CDR2 YYEEEE. DNA for the CDR3: TGTGCCAGCAGCTGGGAACAGGGTTTCCCCTACGAGCAGTACTTC. Residues: CASSWEQGFPYEQYF.

J is TRBJ1-4 and V is TRBV6-5, with 8 positions matching TRBD1. The CDR3 is 14 residues long. V lost 4 bases to trimming and J lost 5 bases; unmatched junction nucleotides: 3. Germline V lookup: CDR1 MNHEY, CDR2 SVGAGI. The CDR3 DNA follows: TGTGCCAGCAGTTCGGACAGGGTGAATGAAAAACTGTTTTTT. Amino acid sequence: CASSSDRVNEKLFF.

The gene calls are TRBV5-1 and TRBJ2-1, with a weak D call TRBD2 (5 bases). There are 13 residues in the CDR3. Per the germline V gene, CDR1 is SGHRS and CDR2 is YFSETQ. V lost 4 bases, J lost 4 bases, and 9 bases lay in between. As DNA, the CDR3 is TGCGCCAGCAGCCTCCTAGCTTACAATGAGCAGTTCTTC. It encodes CASSLLAYNEQFF.

The chain carries TRBV2 and TRBJ2-7; TRBD2 matches 7 bases. The CDR3 spans 12 residues. Germline V lookup: CDR1 SNHLY, CDR2 FYNNEI. Germline trimming cut 6 bases from V and 4 bases from J; bases unmatched to any gene: 3. DNA for the CDR3: TGTGCCAGCAGCGGGGGAGGGTACGAGCAGTACTTC. Translating gives CASSGGGYEQYF.

The CDR3: CASSQGSNSGSYEQYF. The CDR3 coding sequence is TGCGCCAGCAGCCAAGGGTCTAATAGCGGTTCCTACGAGCAGTACTTC. The chain carries TRBV4-1 and TRBJ2-7, with a possible D match to TRBD2 (6 bases). This CDR3 has 16 residues. V was shortened by 1 base and J by 1 base, with 14 bases between the two germline ends. In germline, CDR1 is MGHRA, CDR2 YSYEKL.

The J gene is TRBJ2-2, the V gene TRBV7-6; TRBD1 is a possible D gene (6 bases). Germline CDR1 reads SGHVS; CDR2 reads FNYEAQ. Deletions cut 5 bases from V and 4 bases from J, with 14 bases between. This CDR3 spans 15 amino acids. DNA of the CDR3: TGTGCCAGCAGCCCTAGGACAGACTTCACCGGGGAGCTGTTTTTT. Protein: CASSPRTDFTGELFF. The whole variable domain, remainder taken from reference TRBV7-6 and TRBJ2-2, is GAGVSQSPRYKVTKRGQDVALRCDPISGHVSLYWYRQALGQGPEFLTYFNYEAQQDKSGLPNDRFSAERPEGSISTLTIQRTEQRDSAMYRCASSPRTDFTGELFFGEGSRLTVL.

V usage is TRBV3-1 (or the pseudogene TRBV3-2) and J usage is TRBJ1-1; TRBD1 is a possible D gene (5 bases). This CDR3 is 12 amino acids long. The germline V gene encodes CDR1 LGHDT and CDR2 YNNKEL (reference sequence). Trimming pared 6 bases from V and 2 bases from J, leaving 7 bases between. In DNA form, the CDR3 reads TGTGCCAGCAGACAGGCAAACACTGAAGCTTTCTTT. It codes for CASRQANTEAFF.

J is TRBJ2-3 and V is TRBV5-1, with 10 nucleotides matching TRBD1. The germline V gene encodes CDR1 SGHRS and CDR2 YFSETQ. V was pared by 3 bases and J by 3 bases, with 7 bases of the junction left unmatched. CDR3 length: 16 amino acids. The CDR3 reads CASSSLTGQGTDTQYF. The CDR3 coding sequence is TGCGCCAGCAGCTCACTGACGGGACAGGGGACAGATACGCAGTATTTT.

This clone was recorded only once. The CDR3 reads CASSRDRGNTGELFF. The CDR3 region has the DNA TGTGCCAGCAGCCGGGACAGGGGGAACACCGGGGAGCTGTTTTTT. The chain couples TRBV11-2 to TRBJ2-2, with 10 bases aligning to TRBD1. Losses at the gene ends were 5 bases for V and 1 base for J; bases not matched to a gene: 1. Germline CDR1 reads SGHAT; CDR2 reads FQNNGV. This CDR3 comprises 15 residues.